These 9 T cell receptor beta chains share one sample of origin, sequenced in a study of blood T cell repertoires in COVID-19. Sequencing was performed with immunoSEQ multiplex PCR; in TCRdb, only in-frame clones are kept and a portion is missing. The sample contains around 300,000 clones, approximately 88% of which appear only once. The specimen sequenced was peripheral blood. The source is a woman in her 40s who had recovered from COVID-19.

The chain has TRBV7-2 and TRBJ1-2, with TRBD1 matching 12 bases. Unmatched junction bases numbered 9, after V lost 5 bases and J lost 8 bases. The CDR3 loop spans 15 amino acids. Germline V gives CDR1 SGHTA, CDR2 FQGNSA. The CDR3 DNA is TGTGCCAGCAGCGCTCCGGGACAGGGGGCGCGGGGCTACACCTTC. Translation: CASSAPGQGARGYTF.

The chain has TRBV11-2 and TRBJ2-7; D perhaps matches TRBD2 (6 bases). The length of the CDR3 is 16 residues. V was cut by 3 bases and J by 6 bases, with 21 bases left in between. Per the germline V gene, CDR1 is SGHAT and CDR2 is FQNNGV. The CDR3 DNA sequence: TGTGCCAGCAGCTTCGGGTCCCGCCGGGGGACTCGCGAGCAGTACTTC. It codes for CASSFGSRRGTREQYF.

This chain uses TRBV3-1 (or the pseudogene TRBV3-2) with TRBJ2-1; no reliable D call. Germline CDR1 and CDR2: LGHDT and YNNKEL (reference sequence). The CDR3 totals 16 residues. V gave up 3 bases and J gave up 0 bases, with 12 bases separating them. The CDR3: CASSQNGLTSYNEQFF. The CDR3 nucleotides are TGTGCCAGCAGCCAGAATGGCCTTACCTCCTACAATGAGCAGTTCTTC.

The chain carries TRBV7-8 and TRBJ2-7; TRBD1 aligns across 7 bases. Germline CDR1 and CDR2: SGHVS and FQNEAQ. The CDR3 has 13 residues. V lost 1 base, J lost 10 bases, and 7 bases stayed unmatched. CDR3 nucleotides: TGTGCCAGCAGCTTAGTCATCCGGGACAGTCAGTACTTC. It codes for CASSLVIRDSQYF.

The gene calls are TRBV19 and TRBJ2-2; D uncertain. Trimming shortened V by 3 bases and J by 7 bases, and 15 bases separated the two germline ends. The CDR3 has 15 residues. Germline CDR1 reads LNHDA; CDR2 reads SQIVND (reference sequence). CDR3 coding DNA: TGTGCCAGTAGTATCTACGGTGGGCTTCGCGGGGAGCTGTTTTTT. Translation gives CASSIYGGLRGELFF.

The chain carries TRBV18 and TRBJ2-2; 7 bases are shared with TRBD2. In germline, CDR1 is KGHSH, CDR2 LQKENI. Unmatched junction bases numbered 8, after V lost 2 bases and J lost 5 bases. The CDR3 extends over 16 amino acids. CDR3 DNA: TGTGCCAGCTCACCAGCGCTTAGGCGGGAGACCGGGGAGCTGTTTTTT. It translates to CASSPALRRETGELFF.

This rearrangement joins TRBV3-1 (or the pseudogene TRBV3-2) to TRBJ2-1; 12 bases are shared with TRBD2. The CDR3 is 15 residues long. Germline CDR1 reads LGHDT; CDR2 reads YNNKEL (reference sequence). Unmatched junction bases numbered 4, after V lost 4 bases and J lost 6 bases. CDR3 loop: CASSRGLAGTNEQFF. The CDR3 DNA reads TGTGCCAGCAGCCGAGGACTAGCGGGAACCAATGAGCAGTTCTTC.

The chain links TRBV30 to TRBJ1-1; 8 nucleotides align to TRBD1. This CDR3 spans 13 amino acids. Germline CDR1 is GTSNPN and CDR2 is SVGIG (reference sequence). Trimming at V came to 0 bases and at J to 10 bases, leaving 7 bases not matched to a gene. DNA for the CDR3: TGTGCCTGGAGTGTAACAGGGGGGAGTAGAGCTTTCTTT. Translation gives CAWSVTGGSRAFF.

V gene TRBV10-3 combines with J gene TRBJ2-2; 11 bases fit TRBD1. Germline lookup yields CDR1 ENHRY and CDR2 SYGVKD. The junction had 4 bases not matched to a gene; V was cut back by 7 bases and J by 3 bases. CDR3 length equals 15 residues. CDR3 region: CAITQGQGDTGELFF. The CDR3, as DNA: TGTGCCATCACCCAGGGACAGGGGGACACCGGGGAGCTGTTTTTT.